The 10 T cell receptor beta chains reported below all come from one sample, sequenced in a study of beta chain features in type 1 diabetes. Their recognized antigens are unknown. Overall study findings and caveats: Significant though moderate, a shortening of TCRB CDR3s appeared in all four CD4+ subsets of Type 1 diabetes patients.

The study reverse transcribed the entire isolated RNA, so it sequenced expressed TCRB transcripts. Generated by immunoSEQ multiplex PCR, the TCRdb table keeps only in-frame clones and is missing some. Among hundreds of thousands of clones listed, about a tenth were seen once. Sequenced: naive CD4+ T cells from blood. These receptors all stem from a man under 40 with type 1 diabetes.

This clone occurred a few times. A junction end diverges from the germline sequence, so it may reflect a read error. The chain employs TRBV7-7 and TRBJ2-7; weak D call: TRBD1 (5 bases). The length of the CDR3 is 15 residues. Germline V gene lookup returns CDR1 SSHAT and CDR2 FNYEAQ (reference sequence). Here the CDR3 DNA reads TGTGCTAGCAGCCCGTCCGTGTGGGGCAGGGACGAGCAGTACTTC. It encodes CASSPSVWGRDEQYF.

This clone occurred a few times. The chain employs TRBV5-1 and TRBJ2-3; 8 bases align to TRBD1. CDR1 is SGHRS and CDR2 is YFSETQ in the germline V gene. J lost 0 bases, V lost 4 bases, and 10 bases had no gene match. The CDR3 length is 17 residues. In DNA, the CDR3 is TGCGCCAGCAGCGTGGGACAGGCCTTAAAGAGCACAGATACGCAGTATTTT. It encodes CASSVGQALKSTDTQYF.

This clone was counted only a few times. The rearrangement uses TRBV1 and TRBJ2-7; TRBD2, the D gene given by the table, was not confirmed from the DNA. TRBV1 is a pseudogene. CDR3 length equals 13 residues. CDR3 sequence reads: CTSRGTVPYEQYF. The CDR3 DNA reads as TGCACCAGCAGGGGGACTGTTCCCTACGAGCAGTACTTC.

The rearrangement links TRBV2 to TRBJ1-5, with 12 bases that match TRBD1. The CDR3 consists of 16 residues. Germline CDR1 SNHLY, CDR2 FYNNEI. With V trimmed by 6 bases and J by 6 bases, 9 bases remained unmatched. CDR3 nucleotides: TGTGCCAGCAGAGGAACCGGGACAGGGGGCTTTCAGCCCCAGCATTTT. This sequence encodes CASRGTGTGGFQPQHF. Looking up the rest from reference TRBV2 and TRBJ1-5 gives the full variable domain: EPEVTQTPSHQVTQMGQEVILRCVPISNHLYFYWYRQILGQKVEFLVSFYNNEISEKSEIFDDQFSVERPDGSNFTLKIRSTKLEDSAMYFCASRGTGTGGFQPQHFGDGTRLSIL.

The genes are TRBV4-2 and TRBJ1-3; D not certain. CDR3 length: 14 residues. Trimming took 3 bases from V and 4 from J, leaving 10 bases between them. The germline gives CDR1 LGHNA, CDR2 YNFKEQ. The CDR3 reads CASSQLASGNTIYF. CDR3 nucleotides: TGTGCCAGCAGCCAGCTGGCATCCGGAAACACCATATATTTT.

This clone was counted a few times. The rearrangement joins TRBV2 to TRBJ1-4; D is uncertain. Trimming stripped 3 bases from V and 6 bases from J, with 5 bases between. Germline V gene data show CDR1 as SNHLY and CDR2 as FYNNEI. The CDR3 totals 12 residues. CDR3 residues: CASSESDEKLFF. The CDR3 region has the DNA TGTGCCAGCAGTGAGTCGGATGAAAAACTGTTTTTT.

The chain links TRBV4-3 to TRBJ2-2; 8 nucleotides align to TRBD1. The CDR3 spans 17 residues. The germline CDR1 and CDR2 sequences are LGHNA and YSLEER. The V gene end was trimmed by 5 bases and the J gene end by 0 bases; junction bases not matched to a gene: 8. This CDR3 reads CASSEFPGGTNTGELFF. The CDR3 nucleotides are TGCGCCAGCAGCGAGTTTCCAGGGGGCACGAACACCGGGGAGCTGTTTTTT.

This clone was seen a handful of times. The rearrangement uses TRBV6-5 and TRBJ1-6; possible D gene TRBD1, 6 bases. The CDR3 consists of 13 residues. Germline loops: CDR1 MNHEY, CDR2 SVGAGI. Trimming removed 0 bases at V and 15 bases at J, with 12 bases between. The CDR3: CASSYSQGQGLHF. CDR3 sequence (DNA): TGTGCCAGCAGTTACTCCCAGGGGCAGGGCCTCCACTTT.

The chain combines TRBV28 with TRBJ2-2, with D tentatively TRBD2 (5 bases). The CDR3 extends over 13 amino acids. Germline V gives CDR1 MDHEN, CDR2 SYDVKM. V lost 7 bases and J lost 7, with 13 bases in between. In nucleotides, the CDR3 is TGTGCCAGCATCCGCGGACTGGTCGGGGAGCTGTTTTTT. Protein: CASIRGLVGELFF.

The rearrangement uses TRBV7-9 and TRBJ2-5; 11 positions match TRBD2. V dropped 4 bases and J dropped 0; count of bases not matched to a gene: 1. The CDR3 is 15 residues long. The germline V gene has CDR1 SEHNR and CDR2 FQNEAQ (reference sequence). The CDR3, as DNA: TGTGCCAGCAGCTCGGGACTAGCGGACCAAGAGACCCAGTACTTC. As protein: CASSSGLADQETQYF.